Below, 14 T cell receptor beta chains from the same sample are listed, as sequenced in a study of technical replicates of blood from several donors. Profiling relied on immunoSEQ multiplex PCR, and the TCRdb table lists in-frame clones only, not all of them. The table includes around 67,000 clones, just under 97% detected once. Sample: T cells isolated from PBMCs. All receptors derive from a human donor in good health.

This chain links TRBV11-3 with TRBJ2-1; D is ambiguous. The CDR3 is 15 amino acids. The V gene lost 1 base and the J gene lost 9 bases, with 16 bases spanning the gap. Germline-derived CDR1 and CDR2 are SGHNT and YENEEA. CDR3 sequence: CASSLAVTVLSEQFF. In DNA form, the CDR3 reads TGTGCCAGCAGCTTAGCTGTAACAGTTCTAAGTGAGCAGTTCTTC.

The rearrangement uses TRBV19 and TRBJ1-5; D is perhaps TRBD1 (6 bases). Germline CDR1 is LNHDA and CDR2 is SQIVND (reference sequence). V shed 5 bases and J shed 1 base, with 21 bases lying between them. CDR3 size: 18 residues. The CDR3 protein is CASSLRHTGISSNQPQHF. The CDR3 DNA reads TGTGCCAGTAGTTTAAGACACACAGGGATCTCGAGCAATCAGCCCCAGCATTTT.

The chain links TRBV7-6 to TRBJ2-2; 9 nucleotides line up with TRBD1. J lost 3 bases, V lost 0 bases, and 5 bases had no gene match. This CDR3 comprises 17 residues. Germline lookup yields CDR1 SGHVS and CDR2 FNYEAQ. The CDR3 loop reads CASSLASGTGYTGELFF. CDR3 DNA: TGTGCCAGCAGCTTAGCCTCCGGGACAGGGTACACCGGGGAGCTGTTTTTT.

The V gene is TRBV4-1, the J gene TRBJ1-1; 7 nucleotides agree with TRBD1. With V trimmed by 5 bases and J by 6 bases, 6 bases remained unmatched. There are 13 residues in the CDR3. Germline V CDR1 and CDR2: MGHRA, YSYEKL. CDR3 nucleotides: TGCGCCAGCAGCATAACAGGGGCTCCTGAAGCTTTCTTT. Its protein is CASSITGAPEAFF.

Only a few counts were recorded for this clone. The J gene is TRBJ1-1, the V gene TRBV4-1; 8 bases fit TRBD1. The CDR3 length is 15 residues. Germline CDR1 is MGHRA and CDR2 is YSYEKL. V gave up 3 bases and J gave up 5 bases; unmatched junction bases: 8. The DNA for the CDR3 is TGCGCCAGCAGCCAGTCAGGGGGCCGAGTAACTGAAGCTTTCTTT. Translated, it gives CASSQSGGRVTEAFF.

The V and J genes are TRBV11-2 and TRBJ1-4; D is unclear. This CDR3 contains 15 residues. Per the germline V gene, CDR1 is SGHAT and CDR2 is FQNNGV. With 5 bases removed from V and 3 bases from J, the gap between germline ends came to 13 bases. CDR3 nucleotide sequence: TGTGCCAGCAGCCAGTCCGTGTATGCTAATGAAAAACTGTTTTTT. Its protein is CASSQSVYANEKLFF. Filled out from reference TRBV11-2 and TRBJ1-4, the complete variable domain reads EAGVAQSPRYKIIEKRQSVAFWCNPISGHATLYWYQQILGQGPKLLIQFQNNGVVDDSQLPKDRFSAERLKGVDSTLKIQPAKLEDSAVYLCASSQSVYANEKLFFGSGTQLSVL.

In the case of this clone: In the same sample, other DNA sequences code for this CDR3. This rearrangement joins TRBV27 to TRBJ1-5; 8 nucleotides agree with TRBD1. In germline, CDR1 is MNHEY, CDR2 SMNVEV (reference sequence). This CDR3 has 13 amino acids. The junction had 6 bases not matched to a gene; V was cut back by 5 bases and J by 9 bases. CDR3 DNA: TGTGCCAGCAGTCTGGACAGGGTCCGGCCCCAGCATTTT. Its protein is CASSLDRVRPQHF.

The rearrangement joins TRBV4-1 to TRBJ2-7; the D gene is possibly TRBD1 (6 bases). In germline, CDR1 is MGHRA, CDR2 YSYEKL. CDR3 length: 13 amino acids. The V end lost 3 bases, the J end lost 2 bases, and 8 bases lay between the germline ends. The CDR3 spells CASSQGQAYEQYF. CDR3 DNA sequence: TGCGCCAGCAGCCAGGGACAAGCCTACGAGCAGTACTTC.

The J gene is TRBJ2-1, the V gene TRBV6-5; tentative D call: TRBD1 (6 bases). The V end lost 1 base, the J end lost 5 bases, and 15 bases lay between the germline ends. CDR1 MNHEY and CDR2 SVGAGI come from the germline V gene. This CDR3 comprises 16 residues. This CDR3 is CASSYLTQGANNEQFF. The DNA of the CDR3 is TGTGCCAGCAGTTACTTAACACAGGGCGCCAACAATGAGCAGTTCTTC.

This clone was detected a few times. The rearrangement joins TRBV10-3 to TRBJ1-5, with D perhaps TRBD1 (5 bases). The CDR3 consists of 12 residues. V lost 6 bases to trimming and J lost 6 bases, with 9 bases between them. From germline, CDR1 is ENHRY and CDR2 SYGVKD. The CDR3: CAISAQGQPQHF. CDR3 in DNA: TGTGCCATCAGCGCCCAGGGTCAGCCCCAGCATTTT.

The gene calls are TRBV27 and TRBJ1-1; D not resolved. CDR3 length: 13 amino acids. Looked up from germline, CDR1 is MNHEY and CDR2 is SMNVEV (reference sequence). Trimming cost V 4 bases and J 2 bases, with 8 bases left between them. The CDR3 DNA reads TGTGCCAGCAGTTGGGCCTCCAACACTGAAGCTTTCTTT. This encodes CASSWASNTEAFF.

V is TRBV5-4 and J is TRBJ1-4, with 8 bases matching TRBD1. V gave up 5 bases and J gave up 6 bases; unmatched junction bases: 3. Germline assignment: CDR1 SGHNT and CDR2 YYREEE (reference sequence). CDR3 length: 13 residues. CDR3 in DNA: TGTGCCAGCAGGGACAGGGCAGATGAAAAACTGTTTTTT. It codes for CASRDRADEKLFF.

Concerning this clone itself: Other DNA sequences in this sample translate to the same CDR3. The CDR3 protein is CASSLEKTGGSYEQYF. Written as DNA, the CDR3 is TGTGCCAGCAGCTTAGAGAAGACAGGGGGCTCCTACGAGCAGTACTTC. The genes are TRBV11-3 and TRBJ2-7; 9 nucleotides match TRBD1. J was trimmed by 0 bases and V by 0 bases; bases with no gene match: 3. CDR3 length: 16 amino acids. The germline V gene has CDR1 SGHNT and CDR2 YENEEA.

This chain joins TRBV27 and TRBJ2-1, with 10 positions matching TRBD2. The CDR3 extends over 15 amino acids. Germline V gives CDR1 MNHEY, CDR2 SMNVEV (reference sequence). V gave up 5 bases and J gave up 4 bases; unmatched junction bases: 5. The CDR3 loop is CASSTGTSVYNEQFF. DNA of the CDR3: TGTGCCAGCAGTACCGGGACTAGCGTATACAATGAGCAGTTCTTC.